Listed below are T cell receptor beta chains from one sample, sequenced in a study of cytomegalovirus exposure and HLA in healthy donors. Method: immunoSEQ multiplex PCR; TCRdb's copy keeps in-frame clones and lacks some. The sample carries about 210,000 clones, around 76% recorded once. The sequenced sample consisted of PBMCs. The receptors stem from a man aged 35-49 years in good health and CMV-seropositive. The CDR3 runs from the conserved cysteine through the conserved F or W. D genes are given only for firm matches. Size tells how often a clone was seen (once, few, many) or the class of an expanded clone, and some rows leave it out.

cdr3_length	v_call	d_call	clone_size	j_call	cdr3_aa	cdr3_nt
18	TRBV10-1	TRBD2	-	TRBJ2-2	CASSSNLASGRHTGELFF	TGCGCCAGCAGTTCTAATTTGGCTAGCGGGAGACACACCGGGGAGCTGTTTTTT
11	TRBV10-2	-	once	TRBJ1-2	CASAGGYGYTF	TGCGCCAGCGCCGGGGGGTATGGCTACACCTTC
15	TRBV27	-	-	TRBJ2-6	CASTRGGVGANVLTF	TGTGCCAGCACCCGAGGGGGGGTTGGGGCCAACGTCCTGACTTTC
15	TRBV30	TRBD2	few	TRBJ2-1	CAWSVASGFYNEQFF	TGTGCCTGGAGTGTGGCTAGCGGGTTTTACAATGAGCAGTTCTTC
13	TRBV29-1	TRBD1	-	TRBJ2-3	CSVGGDRGDTQYF	TGCAGCGTTGGAGGGGACAGGGGAGATACGCAGTATTTT
11	TRBV20-1	-	-	TRBJ2-5	CSASIEETQYF	TGCAGTGCTAGTATCGAGGAGACCCAGTACTTC
16	TRBV19	TRBD1	few	TRBJ2-5	CASSIASYRGTETQYF	TGTGCCAGTAGTATAGCCTCCTACAGGGGTACGGAGACCCAGTACTTC
15	TRBV5-6	TRBD2	-	TRBJ2-7	CASFSPTSGLYEQYF	TGTGCCAGCTTCTCCCCGACTAGCGGATTATACGAGCAGTACTTC
15	TRBV19	-	-	TRBJ1-1	CASSASPPSVTEAFF	TGTGCCAGTAGTGCTTCCCCTCCGTCAGTCACTGAAGCTTTCTTT
16	TRBV18	-	-	TRBJ1-5	CASSLRSHGADQPQHF	TGTGCCAGCTCACTCAGATCTCATGGGGCCGATCAGCCCCAGCATTTT
16	TRBV2	TRBD1	-	TRBJ1-1	CASRTGRSGLHTEAFF	TGTGCCAGCAGGACAGGGCGCTCGGGCCTTCACACTGAAGCTTTCTTT
14	TRBV7-9	-	-	TRBJ2-2	CASSSGGNTGELFF	TGTGCCAGCAGCTCCGGAGGGAACACCGGGGAGCTGTTTTTT
15	TRBV4-1	-	once	TRBJ2-5	CASSQERSFQETQYF	TGCGCCAGCAGCCAAGAACGGAGTTTCCAAGAGACCCAGTACTTC
14	TRBV7-9	-	-	TRBJ1-4	CASRSGGSNEKLFF	TGTGCCAGCAGAAGCGGGGGCAGTAATGAAAAACTGTTTTTT
15	TRBV30	TRBD1	-	TRBJ1-2	CAWSAGTEASYGYTF	TGTGCCTGGAGTGCGGGGACAGAGGCAAGCTATGGCTACACCTTC
15	TRBV19	TRBD2	-	TRBJ2-3	CASSWTSGNTDTQYF	TGTGCCAGTAGTTGGACTAGCGGGAATACAGATACGCAGTATTTT
14	TRBV27	-	once	TRBJ2-1	CASSPLQGDVGQFF	TGTGCCAGCAGTCCCCTTCAAGGGGATGTAGGGCAGTTCTTC
13	TRBV29-1	-	few	TRBJ1-4	CSVAGSRGEKLFF	TGCAGCGTTGCCGGATCCAGGGGTGAAAAACTGTTTTTT
19	TRBV10-3	TRBD2	once	TRBJ2-4	CAISESEGGGSTAKNIQYF	TGTGCCATCAGTGAGTCCGAGGGCGGCGGGAGTACAGCCAAAAACATTCAGTACTTC